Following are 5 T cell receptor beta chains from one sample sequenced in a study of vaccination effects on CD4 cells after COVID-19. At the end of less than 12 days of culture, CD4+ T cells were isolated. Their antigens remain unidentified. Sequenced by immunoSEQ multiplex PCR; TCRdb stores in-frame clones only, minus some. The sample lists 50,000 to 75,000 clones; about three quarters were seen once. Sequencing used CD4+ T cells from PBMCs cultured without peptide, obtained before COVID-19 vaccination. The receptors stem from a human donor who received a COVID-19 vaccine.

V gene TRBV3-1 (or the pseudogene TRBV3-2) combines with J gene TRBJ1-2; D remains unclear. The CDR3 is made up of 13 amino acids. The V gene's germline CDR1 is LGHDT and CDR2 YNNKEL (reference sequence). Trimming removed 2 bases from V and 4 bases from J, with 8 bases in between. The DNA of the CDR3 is TGTGCCAGCAGCCAAAGGGATGGCTATGGCTACACCTTC. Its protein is CASSQRDGYGYTF.

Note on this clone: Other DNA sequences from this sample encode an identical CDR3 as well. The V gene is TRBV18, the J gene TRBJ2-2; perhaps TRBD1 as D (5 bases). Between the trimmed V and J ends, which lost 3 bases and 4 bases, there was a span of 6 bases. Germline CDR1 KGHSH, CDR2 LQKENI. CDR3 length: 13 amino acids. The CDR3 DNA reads TGTGCCAGCTCACCTAGGGGCACCGGGGAGCTGTTTTTT. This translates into CASSPRGTGELFF. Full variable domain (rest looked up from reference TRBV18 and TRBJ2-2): NAGVMQNPRHLVRRRGQEARLRCSPMKGHSHVYWYRQLPEEGLKFMVYLQKENIIDESGMPKERFSAEFPKEGPSILRIQQVVRGDSAAYFCASSPRGTGELFFGEGSRLTVL.

CDR3: CASSSARGDGYTF. CDR3 sequence (DNA): TGTGCCAGCTCAAGTGCCAGGGGTGATGGCTACACCTTC. The genes are TRBV18 and TRBJ1-2, with D perhaps matching TRBD1 (6 bases). Germline V gene lookup returns CDR1 KGHSH and CDR2 LQKENI. Deletions cut 5 bases from V and 6 bases from J, with 13 bases between. The CDR3 contains 13 residues.

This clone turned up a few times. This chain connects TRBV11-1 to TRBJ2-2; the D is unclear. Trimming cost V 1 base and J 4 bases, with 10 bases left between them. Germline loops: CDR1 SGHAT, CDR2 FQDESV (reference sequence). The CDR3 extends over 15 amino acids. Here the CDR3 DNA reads TGTGCCAGCAGCTTAGGACACCCGGGCACCGGGGAGCTGTTTTTT. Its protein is CASSLGHPGTGELFF.

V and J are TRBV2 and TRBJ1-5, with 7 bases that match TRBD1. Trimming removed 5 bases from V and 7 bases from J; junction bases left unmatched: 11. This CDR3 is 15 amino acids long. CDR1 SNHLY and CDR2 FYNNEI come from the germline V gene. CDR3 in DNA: TGTGCCAGCAGTTCCCCCGGACAGGTAGGGCAGCCCCAGCATTTT. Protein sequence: CASSSPGQVGQPQHF.